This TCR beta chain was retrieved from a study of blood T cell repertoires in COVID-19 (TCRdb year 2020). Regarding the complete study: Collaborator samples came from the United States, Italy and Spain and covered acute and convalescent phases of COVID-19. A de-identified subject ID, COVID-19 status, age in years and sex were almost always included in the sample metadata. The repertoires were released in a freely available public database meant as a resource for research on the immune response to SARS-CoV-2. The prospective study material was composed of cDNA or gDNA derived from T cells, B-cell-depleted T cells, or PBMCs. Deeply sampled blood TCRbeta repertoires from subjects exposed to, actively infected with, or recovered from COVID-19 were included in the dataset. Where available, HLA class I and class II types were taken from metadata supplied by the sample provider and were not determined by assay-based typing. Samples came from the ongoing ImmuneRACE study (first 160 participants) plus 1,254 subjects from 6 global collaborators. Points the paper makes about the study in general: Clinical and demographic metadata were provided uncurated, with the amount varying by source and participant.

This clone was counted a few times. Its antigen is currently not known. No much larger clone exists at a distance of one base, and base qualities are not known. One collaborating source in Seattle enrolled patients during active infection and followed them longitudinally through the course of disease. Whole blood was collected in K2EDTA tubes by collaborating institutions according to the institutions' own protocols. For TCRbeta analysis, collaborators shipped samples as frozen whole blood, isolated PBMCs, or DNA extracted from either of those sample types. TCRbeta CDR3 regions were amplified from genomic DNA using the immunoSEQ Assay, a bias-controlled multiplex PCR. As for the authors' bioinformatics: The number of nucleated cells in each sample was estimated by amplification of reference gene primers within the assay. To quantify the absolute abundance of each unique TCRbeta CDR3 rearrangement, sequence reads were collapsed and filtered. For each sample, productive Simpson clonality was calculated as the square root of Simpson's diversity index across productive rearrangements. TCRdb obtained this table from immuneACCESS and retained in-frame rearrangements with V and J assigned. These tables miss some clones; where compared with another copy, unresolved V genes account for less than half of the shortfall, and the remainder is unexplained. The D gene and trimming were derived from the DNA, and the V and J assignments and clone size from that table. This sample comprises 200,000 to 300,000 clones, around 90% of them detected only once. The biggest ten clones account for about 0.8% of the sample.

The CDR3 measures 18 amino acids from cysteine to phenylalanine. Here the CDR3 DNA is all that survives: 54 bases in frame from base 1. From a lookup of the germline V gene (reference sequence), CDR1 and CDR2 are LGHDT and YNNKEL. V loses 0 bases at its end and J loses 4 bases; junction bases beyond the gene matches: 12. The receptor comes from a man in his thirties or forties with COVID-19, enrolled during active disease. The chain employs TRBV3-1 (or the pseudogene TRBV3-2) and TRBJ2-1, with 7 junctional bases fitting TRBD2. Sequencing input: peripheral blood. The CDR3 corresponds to CASSQDFSASRGYNEQFF. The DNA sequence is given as TGTGCCAGCAGCCAAGATTTCAGCGCCTCGCGGGGGTACAATGAGCAGTTCTTC.